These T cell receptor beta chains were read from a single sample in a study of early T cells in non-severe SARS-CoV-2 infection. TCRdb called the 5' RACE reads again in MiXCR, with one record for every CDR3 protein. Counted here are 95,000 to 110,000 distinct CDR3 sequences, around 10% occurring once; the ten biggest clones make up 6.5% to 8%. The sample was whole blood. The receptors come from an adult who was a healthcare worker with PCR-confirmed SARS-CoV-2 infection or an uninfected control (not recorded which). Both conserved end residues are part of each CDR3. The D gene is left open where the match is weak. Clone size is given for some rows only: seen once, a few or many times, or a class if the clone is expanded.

CASSFSGDRATGELFF	TGTGCCAGCAGCTTTTCAGGGGATCGGGCCACCGGGGAGCTGTTTTTT	NA	TRBV7-3	TRBJ2-2	NA
CASSLDVVGGFYEQYF	TGTGCCAGCAGCTTAGACGTAGTAGGGGGTTTCTACGAGCAGTACTTC	NA	TRBV11-2	TRBJ2-7	NA
CASSLERYYEQYF	TGTGCCAGCAGTTTGGAAAGGTACTACGAGCAGTACTTC	NA	TRBV28	TRBJ2-7	many
CSARDVAAGSYNSPLHF	TGCAGTGCTAGAGATGTGGCCGCGGGCTCCTATAATTCACCCCTCCACTTT	NA	TRBV20-1	TRBJ1-6	NA
CSARDPSGDYEQYF	TGCAGTGCTAGAGATCCTTCCGGGGACTACGAGCAGTACTTC	NA	TRBV20-1	TRBJ2-7	many
CASSSGYGQFF	TGTGCCAGCAGCTCTGGTTATGGGCAGTTCTTC	NA	TRBV7-3	TRBJ2-1	NA
CASSEEGGPDTQYF	TGTGCCAGCAGTGAGGAGGGAGGGCCAGATACGCAGTATTTT	TRBD2	TRBV25-1	TRBJ2-3	many
CASSPSDQETQYF	TGTGCCAGCAGTCCCAGCGACCAAGAGACCCAGTACTTC	NA	TRBV2	TRBJ2-5	NA
CASRNWYEQYF	TGTGCCAGCAGGAACTGGTACGAGCAGTACTTC	NA	TRBV28	TRBJ2-7	NA
CASRLTGYGYTF	TGTGCCAGCAGGTTGACAGGCTATGGCTACACCTTC	NA	TRBV3-1	TRBJ1-2	many
CSVEGAGNEQFF	TGCAGCGTTGAAGGGGCAGGGAATGAGCAGTTCTTC	NA	TRBV29-1	TRBJ2-1	many
CASSRGQSHYEQYF	TGTGCCAGCAGCCGGGGACAATCGCACTACGAGCAGTACTTC	NA	TRBV3-1	TRBJ2-7	many
CASSPRDRMGPYNSPLHF	TGTGCCAGCAGTCCGAGGGACAGGATGGGGCCCTATAATTCACCCCTCCACTTT	TRBD1	TRBV27	TRBJ1-6	few
CASSLGTGRQETQYF	TGCGCCAGCAGCTTGGGGACGGGGCGCCAAGAGACCCAGTACTTC	NA	TRBV5-1	TRBJ2-5	NA
CASSETGALSDTQYF	TGTGCCAGCAGTGAAACAGGGGCCCTTTCGGATACGCAGTATTTT	TRBD1	TRBV7-2	TRBJ2-3	NA
CASAPGHRTYGYTF	TGTGCCAGTGCCCCGGGGCACCGTACCTATGGCTACACCTTC	NA	TRBV19	TRBJ1-2	many
CATHRGSQNYGYTF	TGTGCCACCCACCGGGGAAGCCAAAACTATGGCTACACCTTC	NA	TRBV6-6	TRBJ1-2	NA
CASSLSGCDEQFF	TGTGCCAGCAGCTTATCTGGGTGTGATGAGCAGTTCTTC	NA	TRBV7-9	TRBJ2-1	NA
CASGSGGSAETQYF	TGTGCCAGCGGGTCGGGCGGGAGTGCAGAGACCCAGTACTTC	TRBD2	TRBV25-1	TRBJ2-5	many
CASSLDTSGRAQFF	TGTGCCAGCAGCTTAGATACTAGCGGGAGGGCCCAGTTCTTC	TRBD2	TRBV7-2	TRBJ2-1	many
CASSLRGLAGSSTDTQYF	TGTGCCAGCAGCTTAAGGGGACTAGCGGGAAGTAGCACAGATACGCAGTATTTT	TRBD2	TRBV7-3	TRBJ2-3	few
CSVEERVKETQYF	TGCAGCGTTGAAGAAAGAGTAAAAGAGACCCAGTACTTC	NA	TRBV29-1	TRBJ2-5	NA
CASSLEGNTGELFF	TGTGCCAGCAGCTTAGAAGGGAACACCGGGGAGCTGTTTTTT	NA	TRBV7-2	TRBJ2-2	many
CASSEEPPSGQIYEQYF	TGTGCCAGCAGTGAGGAACCTCCTTCAGGACAAATCTACGAGCAGTACTTC	NA	TRBV2	TRBJ2-7	NA
CASSNPLGTDTQYF	TGTGCCAGCAGTAACCCCTTGGGCACAGATACGCAGTATTTT	NA	TRBV28	TRBJ2-3	many
CASSQAEGAAIRGPYF	TGCGCCAGCAGCCAGGCCGAGGGAGCGGCTATTCGGGGTCCGTACTTC	NA	TRBV4-1	TRBJ2-7	NA
CSARASVDYEQYF	TGCAGTGCTAGAGCCTCGGTTGACTACGAGCAGTACTTC	NA	TRBV20-1	TRBJ2-7	NA
CSVDSVGQGGSEQFF	TGCAGCGTTGATTCTGTTGGACAGGGGGGTAGTGAGCAGTTCTTC	TRBD1	TRBV29-1	TRBJ2-1	few
CASSEGSSYEQYF	TGTGCCAGCAGTGAAGGCAGTTCCTACGAGCAGTACTTC	NA	TRBV25-1	TRBJ2-7	NA
CASSSLSGSPYQTQYF	TGTGCCAGCAGCTCCCTTAGCGGGAGCCCCTATCAGACCCAGTACTTC	TRBD2	TRBV11-2	TRBJ2-5	few
CASRTPGQGIDTQYF	TGTGCCAGCCGCACACCGGGACAGGGAATAGATACGCAGTATTTT	TRBD1	TRBV28	TRBJ2-3	many
CASSPSGKAFF	TGTGCCAGCTCACCCTCCGGGAAAGCTTTCTTT	NA	TRBV18	TRBJ1-1	few
CASNEPISEQYF	TGTGCCAGCAATGAGCCCATTTCCGAGCAGTACTTC	NA	TRBV2	TRBJ2-7	few
CASSQDRDKFYEQFF	TGCGCCAGCAGCCAAGACCGGGACAAATTCTATGAGCAGTTCTTC	NA	TRBV4-3	TRBJ2-1	many
CASSYGTPGTGELFF	TGTGCCAGCAGTTACGGGACCCCGGGGACCGGGGAGCTGTTTTTT	NA	TRBV6-2/TRBV6-3	TRBJ2-2	many
CASSSPSSISTDTQYF	TGTGCCAGCAGTTCCCCTAGCTCCATTAGCACAGATACGCAGTATTTT	NA	TRBV27	TRBJ2-3	NA
CASSLGLAGNGEQFF	TGTGCCAGCAGTTTAGGTCTAGCGGGAAATGGTGAGCAGTTCTTC	TRBD2	TRBV12-3/TRBV12-4	TRBJ2-1	many
CASSSPRDRGYEQYF	TGTGCCAGCAGCTCCCCCCGGGACAGGGGGTACGAGCAGTACTTC	TRBD1	TRBV11-2	TRBJ2-7	few
CSARDQGGNTEAFF	TGCAGTGCTAGAGATCAGGGGGGTAACACTGAAGCTTTCTTT	TRBD1	TRBV20-1	TRBJ1-1	NA
CASSELYEQYF	TGTGCCAGCAGTGAACTCTACGAGCAGTACTTC	NA	TRBV2	TRBJ2-7	many
CASSGSWRDTGELFF	TGTGCCAGCAGCGGGAGCTGGAGGGATACCGGGGAGCTGTTTTTT	NA	TRBV9	TRBJ2-2	NA
CSAASPREFGTQYF	TGCAGTGCCGCCTCCCCTAGGGAGTTTGGGACCCAGTACTTC	NA	TRBV20-1	TRBJ2-5	many
CAAGTRFTDTQYF	TGTGCGGCCGGGACAAGGTTCACAGATACGCAGTATTTT	NA	TRBV7-9	TRBJ2-3	few
CASGPSNKEVGEQFF	TGTGCTAGTGGTCCCTCCAACAAGGAGGTAGGGGAGCAGTTCTTC	NA	TRBV12-5	TRBJ2-1	NA
CASSSTTGTSSYNEQFF	TGCGCCAGCAGTAGCACAACCGGGACTAGCTCCTACAATGAGCAGTTCTTC	TRBD2	TRBV10-2	TRBJ2-1	many
CAISDPGRDNEQFF	TGTGCCATCAGTGACCCCGGACGCGACAATGAGCAGTTCTTC	NA	TRBV10-3	TRBJ2-1	many
CASSLNLARAGELFF	TGTGCCAGCAGTTTAAATCTGGCGAGGGCCGGGGAGCTGTTTTTT	NA	TRBV28	TRBJ2-2	many
CASSRDNKMPGTQYF	TGTGCCAGCAGCCGGGATAACAAGATGCCAGGGACCCAGTACTTC	NA	TRBV5-8	TRBJ2-5	NA
CASSPGQLVAEAFF	TGTGCCAGCAGTCCGGGACAGTTAGTCGCTGAAGCTTTCTTT	TRBD1	TRBV6-2/TRBV6-3	TRBJ1-1	NA
CAWSEGPEAFF	TGTGCCTGGAGTGAGGGCCCTGAAGCTTTCTTT	NA	TRBV30	TRBJ1-1	many
CASRADRVQETQYF	TGTGCCAGCAGGGCAGACAGAGTCCAAGAGACCCAGTACTTC	NA	TRBV12-3/TRBV12-4	TRBJ2-5	NA
CASSLAARSNEQFF	TGCGCCAGCAGCTTGGCCGCGCGGTCCAATGAGCAGTTCTTC	NA	TRBV5-1	TRBJ2-1	many